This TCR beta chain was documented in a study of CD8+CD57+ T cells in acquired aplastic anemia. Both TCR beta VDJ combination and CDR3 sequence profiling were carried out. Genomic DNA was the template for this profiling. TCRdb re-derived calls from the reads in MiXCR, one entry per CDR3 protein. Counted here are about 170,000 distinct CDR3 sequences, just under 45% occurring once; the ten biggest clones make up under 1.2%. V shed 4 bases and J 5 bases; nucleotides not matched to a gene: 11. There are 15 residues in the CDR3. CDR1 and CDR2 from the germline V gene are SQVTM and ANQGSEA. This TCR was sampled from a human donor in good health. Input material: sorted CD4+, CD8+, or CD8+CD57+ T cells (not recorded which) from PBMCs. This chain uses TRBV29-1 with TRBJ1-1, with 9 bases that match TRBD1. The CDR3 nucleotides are TGCAGCGTTGTCCCGTCCGGACAGGGGATTACTGAAGCTTTCTTT. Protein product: CSVVPSGQGITEAFF. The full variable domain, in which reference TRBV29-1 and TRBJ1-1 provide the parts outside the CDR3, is SAVISQKPSRDICQRGTSLTIQCQVDSQVTMMFWYRQQPGQSLTLIATANQGSEATYESGFVIDKFPISRPNLTFSTLTVSNMSPEDSSIYLCSVVPSGQGITEAFFGQGTRLTVV.